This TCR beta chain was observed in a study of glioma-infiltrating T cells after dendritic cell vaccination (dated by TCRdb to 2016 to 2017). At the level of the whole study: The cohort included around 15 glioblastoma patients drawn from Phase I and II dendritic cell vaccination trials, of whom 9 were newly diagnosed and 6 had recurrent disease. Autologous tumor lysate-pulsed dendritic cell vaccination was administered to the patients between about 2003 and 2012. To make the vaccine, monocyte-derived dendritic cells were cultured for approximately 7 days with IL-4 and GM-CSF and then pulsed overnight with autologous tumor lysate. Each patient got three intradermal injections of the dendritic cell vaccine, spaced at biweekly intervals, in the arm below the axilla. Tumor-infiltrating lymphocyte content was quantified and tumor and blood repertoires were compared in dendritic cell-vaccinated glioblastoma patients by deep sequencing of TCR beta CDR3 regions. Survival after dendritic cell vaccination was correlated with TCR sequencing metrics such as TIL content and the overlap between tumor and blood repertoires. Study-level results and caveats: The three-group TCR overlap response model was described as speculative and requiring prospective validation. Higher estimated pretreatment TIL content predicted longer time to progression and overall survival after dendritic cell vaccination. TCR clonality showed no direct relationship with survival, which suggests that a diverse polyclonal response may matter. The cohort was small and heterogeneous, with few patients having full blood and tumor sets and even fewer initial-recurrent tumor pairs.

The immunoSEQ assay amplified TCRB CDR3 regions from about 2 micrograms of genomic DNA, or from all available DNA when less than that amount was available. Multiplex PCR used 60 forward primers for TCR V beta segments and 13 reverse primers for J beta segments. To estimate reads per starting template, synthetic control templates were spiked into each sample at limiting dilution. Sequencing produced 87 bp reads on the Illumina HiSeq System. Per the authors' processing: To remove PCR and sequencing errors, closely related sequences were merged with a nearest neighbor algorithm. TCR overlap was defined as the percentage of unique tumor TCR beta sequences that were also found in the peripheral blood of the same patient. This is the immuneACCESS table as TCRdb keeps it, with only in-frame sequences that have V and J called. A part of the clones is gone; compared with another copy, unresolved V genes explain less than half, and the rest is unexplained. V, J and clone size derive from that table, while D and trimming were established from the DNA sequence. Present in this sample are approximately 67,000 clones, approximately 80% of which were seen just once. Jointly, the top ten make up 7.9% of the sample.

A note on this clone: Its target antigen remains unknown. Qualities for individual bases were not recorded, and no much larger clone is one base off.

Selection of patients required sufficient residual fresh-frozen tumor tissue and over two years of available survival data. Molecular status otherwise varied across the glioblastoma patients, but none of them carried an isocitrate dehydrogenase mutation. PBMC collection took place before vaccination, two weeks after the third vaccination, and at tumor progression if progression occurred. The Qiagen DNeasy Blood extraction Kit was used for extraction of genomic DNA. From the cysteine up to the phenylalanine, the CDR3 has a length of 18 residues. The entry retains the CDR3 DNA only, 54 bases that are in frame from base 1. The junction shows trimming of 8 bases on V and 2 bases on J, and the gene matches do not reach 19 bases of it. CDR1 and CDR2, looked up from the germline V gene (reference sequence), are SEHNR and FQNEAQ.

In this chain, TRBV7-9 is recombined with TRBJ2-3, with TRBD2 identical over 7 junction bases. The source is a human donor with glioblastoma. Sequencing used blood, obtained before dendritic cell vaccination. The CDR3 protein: CASWSASGGTVTTDTQYF. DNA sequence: TGTGCCAGCTGGTCGGCTAGCGGTGGGACCGTAACCACAGATACGCAGTATTTT.